This T cell receptor beta chain was captured in a study of T-cell reconstitution after alpha-beta-depleted transplantation in children. Unique molecular identifiers were incorporated into the prepared TCRbeta library. TCRdb called the PCR reads again in MiXCR, with one record for every CDR3 protein. Counted here are about 600,000 distinct CDR3 sequences, about 10% occurring once; the ten biggest clones make up about 4.2%. This clonotype was observed a handful of times. The germline CDR1 and CDR2 sequences are SGHDN and FVKESK. This CDR3 region has 13 residues. V dropped 1 base and J dropped 6 bases, with 9 bases sitting between them.

The source of this sequence is a human donor who donated a stem cell graft to a child with acute myeloid leukemia. This material consisted of PBMCs from the stem cell graft donor, taken from the stem cell graft. The chain carries TRBV14 and TRBJ1-1; D might be TRBD1 (5 bases). In nucleotides, the CDR3 is TGTGCCAGCAGCCAAGGACGAGGGGCTGAAGCTTTCTTT. This translates into CASSQGRGAEAFF.